Listed below are T cell receptor beta chains from one sample, sequenced in a study of Tregs in tolerant kidney transplant recipients. The assay was immunoSEQ multiplex PCR, and TCRdb's table has in-frame clones only and misses some. The sample consists of about 18,000 clones, about four fifths of them appearing once. Sequencing was carried out using Tregs from blood. All receptors come from a human donor in good health. Both conserved end residues are part of each CDR3. D genes are given only for firm matches. Only part of the rows carry a size: once, few, many, or a class if the clone is expanded.

V	J	size	D	DNA	CDR3
TRBV10-3	TRBJ2-3	.	.	TGTGCATCCTTAGGCGATAGCACAGATACGCAGTATTTT	CASLGDSTDTQYF
TRBV30	TRBJ2-3	.	.	TGTGCCTGGAGTGTGGCAGGGGTCCCGAATTTT	CAWSVAGVPNF
TRBV5-1	TRBJ2-5	.	.	TGCGCCAGCAGCGGGCAGGGCCAGACCCAGTACTTC	CASSGQGQTQYF
TRBV25-1	TRBJ2-7	few	TRBD2	TGTGCCAGCAGTTCGGCTAGCGGGACCGGCGAGCAGTACTTC	CASSSASGTGEQYF
TRBV7-6	TRBJ2-2	.	TRBD1	TGTGCCAGCAGCAAGGACAGGGGAACCGGGGAGCTGTTTTTT	CASSKDRGTGELFF
TRBV7-2	TRBJ2-7	.	.	TGTGCCAGCAGCCTTGCGGTCCGGCCAGACGAGCAGTACTTC	CASSLAVRPDEQYF
TRBV7-3	TRBJ2-1	.	.	TGTGCCAGCAGCCCTGGGGCCGGGGGGCGAGGTGAGCAGTTCTTC	CASSPGAGGRGEQFF
TRBV7-8	TRBJ2-7	.	TRBD2	TGTGCCAGCAGCTTAATGTTAGCGGGTACCTACGAGCAGTACTTC	CASSLMLAGTYEQYF
TRBV9	TRBJ1-2	.	.	TGTGCCAGCAGCGCCTGGGAGTATGGCTACACCTTC	CASSAWEYGYTF
TRBV6-5	TRBJ1-1	few	TRBD1	TGTGCCAGCAGTTCCCTGACAGGGCGGAAAGCTTTCTTT	CASSSLTGRKAFF
TRBV6-1	TRBJ2-7	.	.	TGTGCCAGCACGCGGCAGGCCGCCCACGAGCAGTACTTC	CASTRQAAHEQYF
TRBV5-1	TRBJ1-2	.	.	TGCGCCAGCAGCTTGGAGGGCAGCTATGGCTACACCTTC	CASSLEGSYGYTF
TRBV28	TRBJ1-1	.	.	TGTGCCAGCAGTTTATCCAACGAAGCTTTCTTT	CASSLSNEAFF
TRBV11-1	TRBJ2-1	.	TRBD1	TGTGCCAGCAGCGCGGGCAGGGGGACCAGCTCCTACAATGAGCAGTTCTTC	CASSAGRGTSSYNEQFF
TRBV29-1	TRBJ2-3	once	TRBD2	TGCAGCGTTGACGAGCGGGGGGGCACAGATACGCAGTATTTT	CSVDERGGTDTQYF
TRBV4-2	TRBJ1-4	few	.	TGTGCCAGCAGCCCTACAGGCGTCCATGAAAAACTGTTTTTT	CASSPTGVHEKLFF
TRBV7-2	TRBJ2-1	.	.	TGTGCCAGCAGCTTTTCGGCCTACAATGAGCAGTTCTTC	CASSFSAYNEQFF
TRBV5-4	TRBJ1-1	.	TRBD1	TGTGCCAGCAGCTTTGGAGGGGGCGACCTGGCCGCTTTCTTT	CASSFGGGDLAAFF
TRBV19	TRBJ1-1	.	TRBD1	TGTGCCAGTAGTCTTACAGGGGGCGTATGGACTGAAGCTTTCTTT	CASSLTGGVWTEAFF
TRBV5-4	TRBJ2-3	.	TRBD2	TGTGCCAGCGGTACTAGCGGAGCATGGGATACGCAGTATTTT	CASGTSGAWDTQYF
TRBV6-1	TRBJ1-2	.	TRBD1	TGTGCCAGCAGCCGAGGGACAGGGTACTATGGCTACACCTTC	CASSRGTGYYGYTF
TRBV6-5	TRBJ2-3	.	TRBD2	TGTGCCAGCAGTTATAGCGGGGGGGCCACAGATACGCAGTATTTT	CASSYSGGATDTQYF
TRBV5-1	TRBJ1-1	.	.	TGCGCCAGCAAAGGAGGGACGAACACTGAAGCTTTCTTT	CASKGGTNTEAFF